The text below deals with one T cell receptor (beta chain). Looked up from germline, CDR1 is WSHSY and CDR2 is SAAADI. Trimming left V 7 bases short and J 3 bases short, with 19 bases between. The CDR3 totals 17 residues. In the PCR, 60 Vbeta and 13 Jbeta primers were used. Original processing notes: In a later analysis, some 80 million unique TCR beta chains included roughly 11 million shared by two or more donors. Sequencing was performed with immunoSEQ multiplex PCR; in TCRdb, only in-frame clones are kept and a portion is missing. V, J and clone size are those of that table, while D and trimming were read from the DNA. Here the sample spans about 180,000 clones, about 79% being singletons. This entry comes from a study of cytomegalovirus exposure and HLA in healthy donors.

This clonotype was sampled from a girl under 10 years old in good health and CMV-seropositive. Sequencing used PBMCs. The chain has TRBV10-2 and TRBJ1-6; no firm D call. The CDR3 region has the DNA TGCGCCAGCAACCGACGGCAGCCGAACAGCTATAATTCACCCCTCCACTTT. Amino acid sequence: CASNRRQPNSYNSPLHF.